A single T cell receptor (beta chain) is shown here with its context. Its antigen target is currently unknown. No quality values exist for individual bases; no much larger clone is one base distant. The source of the sample is a study of T cell responses to AZD1222 COVID-19 vaccine (dated by TCRdb to about 2021). Regarding the complete study: TCR sequencing was performed for roughly 250 trial participants, of whom roughly 200 were given two doses of AZD1222 and approximately 25 were given two doses of MenACWY control vaccine. Trial participants were enrolled into age subgroups of 18-55, 56-69 and 70-plus years, which contained around 150, 28 and 57 TCR-sequenced participants, respectively. What the research found in general, with its limitations: In the small 56-69-year group, the increase in depth fell short of significance, most likely because of low power. Nearly half of unique spike-specific TCRs reportedly recognized epitopes outside regions mutated in the B.1.351 and B.1.1.7 variants. Because no day 14 peak-response samples were available, repertoires were characterized only after the peak T cell response. The vaccine-associated CD4 TCRs covered the entire spike protein, and the dominant responses fell in regions 160-218 and 743-854. Most participants were white British and females outnumbered males, and the authors suggested that clonal diversity may have been underestimated. Conclusions about previously exposed vaccinees are limited because only 5 or 6 AZD1222 recipients were SARS-CoV-2 seropositive at baseline. Spike-specific TCR breadth and depth rose significantly after two AZD1222 doses compared with day 0 and with MenACWY recipients.

The CDR3 regions of human TCRbeta chains were subjected to immunosequencing. Per the original workflow: TCRs in the repertoires were compared against a reference library of SARS-CoV-2-specific TCRs that had been generated with the MIRA antigen-specificity platform. Breadth was defined as the fraction of unique TCRs that were SARS-CoV-2-associated. Depth was defined as the fraction of total T cells that were SARS-CoV-2-associated. Using the MIRA data, each spike-specific TCR was mapped to the spike region that the TCR reacts to and placed in a CD4 or CD8 class. Log10-transformed breadth and depth values were compared by one-way ANOVA with Sidak's multiple comparisons tests. TCRdb retrieved this table from immuneACCESS and kept in-frame rearrangements only. Not all clones are present; in checked studies, unresolved V genes account for under half, and no reason is known for the remainder. The DNA gave D and trimming, while V, J and clone size come from that table. The sample includes around 64,000 clones, with about four fifths observed a single time. Of the sample, roughly 6% falls within the top ten clones.

Reading the label with the study, this specimen's time point is: about 28 days (+/-7) after the second vaccine dose. Because spike-specific TCR depth and breadth did not differ between the two schedules, AZD1222 recipients who got a second dose at roughly 4 weeks were pooled with those who got a second dose at roughly 12 weeks. Vaccinee samples were obtained from the UK trials COV001 and COV002, which included a single-blind randomized controlled phase 2/3 trial of AZD1222 (ChAdOx1 nCoV-19) in healthy adults. For TCRbeta chain sequencing, PBMC samples were collected from trial participants at day 0 and at day 28 after the second dose. The sequencing here drew on peripheral blood, taken 28 days after the second AZD1222 dose. The TCR originated in an adult who received the AZD1222 COVID-19 vaccine.

The DNA is as follows: TGTGCCACCAGCAGAGCCACCGGTTCTAGCCAAGAGACCCAGTACTTC. Translated, this gives CATSRATGSSQETQYF. The rearranged chain carries TRBV15 and TRBJ2-5; the D gene lacks a confident call. The CDR3, cysteine through phenylalanine, is 16 amino acids long. Of all the DNA, just the CDR3 is kept, 48 bases in frame from base 1. V lost 1 base and J lost 1 base; the stretch between them is 13 bases long. The CDR1 and CDR2 encoded by the germline V gene (reference sequence) are LNHNV and YYDKDF.